This T cell receptor (beta chain) was sequenced during a study of human T cells and chemical hapten exposure. Whole-study context: Largely, small differences in pooled library volume made per-sample TCR yields vary.

This clonotype was detected many times. CDR3 length: 12 amino acids. Trimming removed 3 bases from V and 6 bases from J, with 10 bases in between. CDR1 and CDR2 from the germline V gene are SQVTM and ANQGSEA. Time point given: patch test 1, 2 weeks after DPC sensitization. Treatment in this sample: therapeutic diphenylcyclopropenone sensitization with weekly scalp DPC. Alopecia patients between 18 and 70 years old and suitable for DPC were used as donors. From the RACE reads, TCRdb called clonotypes with MiXCR, one entry per CDR3 protein. The sample holds around 120,000 distinct CDR3 sequences, approximately 13% seen once.

V and J are TRBV29-1 and TRBJ2-3; D gene uncertain. The sample here was whole blood, taken in connection with sensitization to the hapten diphenylcyclopropenone (DPC). This TCR derives from a young man with alopecia areata. Some clones in this sample may be carry-over from other donors' samples. The CDR3 bases are TGCAGCGTTGAGGCCTTTCTGGATACGCAGTATTTT. As protein: CSVEAFLDTQYF.